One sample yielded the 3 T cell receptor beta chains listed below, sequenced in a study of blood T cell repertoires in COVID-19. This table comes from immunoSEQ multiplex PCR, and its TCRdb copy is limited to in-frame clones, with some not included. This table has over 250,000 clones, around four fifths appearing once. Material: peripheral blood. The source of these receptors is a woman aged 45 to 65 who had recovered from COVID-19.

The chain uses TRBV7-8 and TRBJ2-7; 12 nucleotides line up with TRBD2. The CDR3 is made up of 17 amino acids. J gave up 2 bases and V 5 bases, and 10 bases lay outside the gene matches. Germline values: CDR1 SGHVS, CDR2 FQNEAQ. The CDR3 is CASSTGTSGGITYEQYF. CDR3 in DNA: TGTGCCAGCAGCACCGGTACTAGCGGGGGGATTACCTACGAGCAGTACTTC.

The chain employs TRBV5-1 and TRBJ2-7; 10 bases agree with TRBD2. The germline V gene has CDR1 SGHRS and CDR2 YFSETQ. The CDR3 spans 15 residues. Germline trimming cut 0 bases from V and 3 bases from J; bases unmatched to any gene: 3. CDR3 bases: TGCGCCAGCAGCTTGGGAGTAGCGGGGGGCTACGAGCAGTACTTC. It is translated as CASSLGVAGGYEQYF.

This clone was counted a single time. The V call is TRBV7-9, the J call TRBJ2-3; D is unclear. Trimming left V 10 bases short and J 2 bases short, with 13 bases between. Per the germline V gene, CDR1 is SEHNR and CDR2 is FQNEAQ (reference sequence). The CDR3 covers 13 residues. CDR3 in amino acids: CATPWRNTDTQYF. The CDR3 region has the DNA TGTGCCACCCCCTGGCGGAACACAGATACGCAGTATTTT.